What follows are 22 T cell receptor beta chains derived from one specimen sequenced in a study of T cell responses to AZD1222 COVID-19 vaccine. Libraries were prepared by immunoSEQ multiplex PCR; TCRdb keeps only in-frame clonotypes and omits some of them. The sample holds 110,000 to 150,000 clones, 80% to 95% seen once. This sample comprised peripheral blood, obtained on day 0 of AZD1222 vaccination. The receptors were sampled from an adult in good health.

The chain uses TRBV28 and TRBJ2-7, with TRBD2 matching 8 bases. CDR1 and CDR2 from the germline V gene are MDHEN and SYDVKM. V trimming: 6 bases; J trimming: 12 bases; junction bases outside the gene matches: 16. The CDR3 totals 14 residues. The CDR3, as DNA: TGTGCCAGCAGCTATACACACACTAGCGGCGGGTCGTACTTC. Protein product: CASSYTHTSGGSYF. Using reference TRBV28 and TRBJ2-7 for the parts outside the CDR3, the full variable domain is DVKVTQSSRYLVKRTGEKVFLECVQDMDHENMFWYRQDPGLGLRLIYFSYDVKMKEKGDIPEGYSVSREKKERFSLILESASTNQTSMYLCASSYTHTSGGSYFGPGTRLTVT.

The chain couples TRBV7-9 to TRBJ1-1; unclear D gene. V lost 5 bases, J lost 10 bases, and 17 bases lay in between. The CDR3 is 13 amino acids. Germline V gene sequence: CDR1 SEHNR, CDR2 FQNEAQ (reference sequence). CDR3 region: CASSPKQAPTAFF. The DNA of the CDR3 is TGTGCCAGCAGCCCTAAGCAGGCCCCGACAGCTTTCTTT. Filled out from reference TRBV7-9 and TRBJ1-1, the complete variable domain reads DTGVSQNPRHKITKRGQNVTFRCDPISEHNRLYWYRQTLGQGPEFLTYFQNEAQLEKSRLLSDRFSAERPKGSFSTLEIQRTEQGDSAMYLCASSPKQAPTAFFGQGTRLTVV.

The chain couples TRBV6-1 to TRBJ1-1; 12 bases line up with TRBD1. The CDR3 covers 18 residues. The trim removed 2 bases at V and 6 bases at J, leaving 13 bases unmatched. Germline-derived CDR1 and CDR2 are MNHNS and SASEGT. CDR3 DNA sequence: TGTGCCAGCAGTGAATTCCGGGACAGGGGGCGAAGGAGGGCTGAAGCTTTCTTT. This encodes CASSEFRDRGRRRAEAFF.

The chain combines TRBV7-2 with TRBJ1-2, with D possibly matching TRBD1 (6 bases). The CDR3 is made up of 17 amino acids. CDR1 SGHTA and CDR2 FQGNSA come from the germline V gene. Trimming removed 0 bases from V and 1 base from J, with 15 bases in between. CDR3 amino acids: CASSLAPGTHDNYGYTF. In nucleotides, the CDR3 is TGTGCCAGCAGCTTAGCACCCGGGACACACGATAACTATGGCTACACCTTC.

This rearrangement joins TRBV30 to TRBJ1-2; D remains unclear. The CDR3 has 10 amino acids. Germline loops: CDR1 GTSNPN, CDR2 SVGIG (reference sequence). V gave up 3 bases and J gave up 4 bases, with 3 bases separating them. The CDR3 bases are TGTGCCTGGAGAAGCTATGGCTACACCTTC. Its protein is CAWRSYGYTF.

The J gene is TRBJ1-5, the V gene TRBV7-2; D is ambiguous. This CDR3 contains 14 residues. Germline V gene data show CDR1 as SGHTA and CDR2 as FQGNSA. V lost 5 bases to trimming and J lost 1 base, with 9 bases between them. This CDR3 is CASSTGLSNQPQHF. CDR3 nucleotides: TGTGCCAGCAGCACCGGGCTGAGCAATCAGCCCCAGCATTTT.

The genes are TRBV19 and TRBJ1-4; TRBD1 aligns across 9 bases. The CDR3 has 18 amino acids. Germline assignment: CDR1 LNHDA and CDR2 SQIVND (reference sequence). V lost 3 bases, J lost 0 bases, and 8 bases stayed unmatched. The CDR3 bases are TGTGCCAGTAGTATGTCGAACAGGGGGCCCTCAACTAATGAAAAACTGTTTTTT. As protein: CASSMSNRGPSTNEKLFF. The full variable domain, completed using reference TRBV19 and TRBJ1-4, is DGGITQSPKYLFRKEGQNVTLSCEQNLNHDAMYWYRQDPGQGLRLIYYSQIVNDFQKGDIAEGYSVSREKKESFPLTVTSAQKNPTAFYLCASSMSNRGPSTNEKLFFGSGTQLSVL.

The chain links TRBV5-1 to TRBJ2-1, with D perhaps TRBD1 (7 bases). V dropped 6 bases and J dropped 0 bases, with 22 bases sitting between them. Germline V lookup: CDR1 SGHRS, CDR2 YFSETQ. The CDR3 contains 18 residues. The DNA of the CDR3 is TGCGCCAGCACAAGGGACAGCCTACTAGCAAGCTCCTACAATGAGCAGTTCTTC. It encodes CASTRDSLLASSYNEQFF.

V is TRBV6-5 and J is TRBJ2-7, with D possibly matching TRBD2 (6 bases). Germline values: CDR1 MNHEY, CDR2 SVGAGI. Trimming pared 7 bases from V and 6 bases from J, leaving 19 bases between. The CDR3 is made up of 14 amino acids. The CDR3 sequence is CASKNIAAFLEQYF. The CDR3 DNA reads TGTGCCAGCAAGAATATAGCGGCCTTCCTCGAGCAGTACTTC.

This clone was recorded only once. One end of the junction does not line up with germline, which may come from a read error. The chain uses TRBV25-1 and TRBJ1-2; TRBD1 agrees at 11 bases. This CDR3 contains 15 residues. The germline V gene encodes CDR1 MGHDK and CDR2 SYGVNS. In DNA form, the CDR3 reads TGTGTCAGCAGACCGGACAGGGGGCGGGTAGGCGGCTACACCTTC. Translated: CVSRPDRGRVGGYTF.

The gene calls are TRBV19 and TRBJ1-2; TRBD1 aligns across 8 bases. The CDR3 is 12 residues long. Germline values: CDR1 LNHDA, CDR2 SQIVND (reference sequence). V trimming: 6 bases; J trimming: 4 bases; junction bases outside the gene matches: 1. The CDR3 region is CASRQGAYGYTF. CDR3 sequence (DNA): TGTGCCAGTAGGCAGGGGGCCTATGGCTACACCTTC.

The chain links TRBV7-6 to TRBJ1-2; D gene ambiguous. CDR3 length: 13 residues. Trimming cost V 0 bases and J 3 bases, with 5 bases left between them. Germline assignment: CDR1 SGHVS and CDR2 FNYEAQ. The CDR3 here is CASSLAGDYGYTF. The CDR3 DNA follows: TGTGCCAGCAGCTTAGCAGGAGACTATGGCTACACCTTC.

A single count supports this clone. The J gene is TRBJ1-6, the V gene TRBV28; D gene uncertain. CDR1 MDHEN and CDR2 SYDVKM come from the germline V gene. With 4 bases removed from V and 10 bases from J, the gap between germline ends came to 8 bases. The CDR3 has 12 residues. The CDR3 here is CASSSAQSPLHF. For the CDR3, the DNA is TGTGCCAGCAGTTCTGCTCAATCACCCCTCCACTTT.

The rearrangement links TRBV7-2 to TRBJ1-5, with D maybe TRBD1 (5 bases). Trimming cost V 2 bases and J 5 bases, with 10 bases left between them. CDR3 size: 14 residues. Per germline, CDR1 SGHTA and CDR2 FQGNSA. The CDR3 DNA sequence: TGTGCCAGCAGCTTACGGGGCGGAGATCAGCCCCAGCATTTT. Encoded protein: CASSLRGGDQPQHF.

The genes are TRBV28 and TRBJ2-7; 7 nucleotides match TRBD1. The V segment lost 0 bases and the J segment 4 bases; nucleotides outside the gene matches: 9. Germline loops: CDR1 MDHEN, CDR2 SYDVKM. The CDR3 spans 16 residues. CDR3 DNA: TGTGCCAGCAGTTTATGGACGCCAGGGGGTTTGTACGAGCAGTACTTC. It codes for CASSLWTPGGLYEQYF.

This clone was seen just once. The genes are TRBV24-1 and TRBJ1-1, with no clear D. V gave up 9 bases and J gave up 1 base, with 11 bases separating them. The CDR3 contains 13 residues. The germline V gene encodes CDR1 KGHDR and CDR2 SFDVKD. The CDR3 DNA sequence: TGTGCCACCTCAGACGGATGGAACACTGAAGCTTTCTTT. Protein product: CATSDGWNTEAFF.

This chain uses TRBV3-1 (or the pseudogene TRBV3-2) with TRBJ2-7; D may be TRBD1 or TRBD2 (5 bases each). V lost 0 bases and J lost 5, with 14 bases in between. The germline gives CDR1 LGHDT, CDR2 YNNKEL (reference sequence). The CDR3 contains 15 residues. CDR3 DNA: TGTGCCAGCAGCCAAGATGGGGGTCCGGTTGACGAGCAGTACTTC. This encodes CASSQDGGPVDEQYF.

This chain uses TRBV6-5 with TRBJ2-7; TRBD2 might be the D (6 bases). The germline V and J ends were trimmed by 6 bases and 0 bases, with 12 bases remaining between them. The germline V gene has CDR1 MNHEY and CDR2 SVGAGI. The CDR3 has 14 residues. The CDR3 spells CASRFGGSSYEQYF. The CDR3, as DNA: TGTGCCAGCAGATTCGGGGGTAGCTCCTACGAGCAGTACTTC.

J is TRBJ2-7 and V is TRBV6-5; no clear D gene. V lost 7 bases and J 0 bases, leaving 16 bases between the germline ends. There are 15 residues in the CDR3. CDR1 and CDR2 from the germline V gene are MNHEY and SVGAGI. The CDR3 loop reads CASTVSSEGSYEQYF. For the CDR3, the DNA is TGTGCCAGCACCGTAAGCTCGGAAGGCTCCTACGAGCAGTACTTC.

This chain connects TRBV5-1 to TRBJ1-1; 9 nucleotides line up with TRBD1. The CDR3 totals 15 residues. Losses at the gene ends were 0 bases for V and 5 bases for J; bases not matched to a gene: 5. Germline V gene lookup returns CDR1 SGHRS and CDR2 YFSETQ. The CDR3 nucleotides are TGCGCCAGCAGCTTGGCGGGGACAGGGAGGACTGAAGCTTTCTTT. It translates to CASSLAGTGRTEAFF.

The CDR3 nucleotides read TGTGCCAGCTCCGCCACCGGGGAGCTGTTTTTT. This gives the protein CASSATGELFF. V is TRBV18 and J is TRBJ2-2; D not certain. This CDR3 is 11 amino acids long. V was pared by 6 bases and J by 4 bases, with 3 bases between. Germline lookup yields CDR1 KGHSH and CDR2 LQKENI. Full variable domain (missing parts from reference TRBV18 and TRBJ2-2): NAGVMQNPRHLVRRRGQEARLRCSPMKGHSHVYWYRQLPEEGLKFMVYLQKENIIDESGMPKERFSAEFPKEGPSILRIQQVVRGDSAAYFCASSATGELFFGEGSRLTVL.

The CDR3 region has the DNA TGTGCCAGCAACTCGTTTTACCGGCGGGAGTTTATTGGGGAGCAGTTCTTC. Translated, it gives CASNSFYRREFIGEQFF. This chain uses TRBV28 with TRBJ2-1, with 7 positions matching TRBD2. Germline V gene data show CDR1 as MDHEN and CDR2 as SYDVKM. There are 17 residues in the CDR3. The V segment lost 7 bases and the J segment 10 bases; nucleotides outside the gene matches: 22.